Given below is one T cell receptor (beta chain) in context. Its cognate antigen has yet to be identified. No base-level quality is on record; no much larger clone is a single base apart. CDR1 and CDR2, per the germline V gene, are SGHAT and FQNNGV. V is pared back by 8 bases and J by 3 bases, with 10 bases lying between the germline termini. Measured from the cysteine to the phenylalanine, the CDR3 is 12 residues long. Only the CDR3 DNA stays, 36 bases, in frame from base 1. This entry is derived from a study of technical replicates of blood from several donors (TCRdb year 2017). Library construction relied on the immunoSEQ multiplex PCR assay. Sourced from immuneACCESS, this table was stored by TCRdb with only in-frame sequences that have V and J called. A share of the clones is absent; for the studies checked, an unresolved V gene accounts for under half, and the remainder has no known explanation. The sample table records 35,000 to 50,000 clones; about 96% of these occur just once. Jointly, the top ten make up approximately 0.37% of the sample.

The chain employs TRBV11-2 and TRBJ1-1; the D gene is not confidently resolved. This receptor was obtained from a human donor in good health. Sequenced sample: T cells isolated from PBMCs. Here the CDR3 is given as CASSGPDTEAFF. At the DNA level, the sequence is TGTGCCAGCTCGGGTCCAGACACTGAAGCTTTCTTT.